This TCR beta chain emerged from a study of Graves' ophthalmopathy and Graves' hyperthyroidism. At least ten counts were recorded for this clonotype. RNA transcripts served as template for amplifying TCR beta CDR3 sequences. First-round RT-PCR relied on HTBI primers, and a second-round multiplex PCR came next. TCRdb reprocessed the multiplex PCR reads via MiXCR and lists one record per CDR3 protein. The data hold 400,000 to 450,000 distinct CDR3 sequences, with 20% to 25% observed a single time. Germline V gives CDR1 KGHSH, CDR2 LQKENI. V was pared by 3 bases and J by 4 bases, with 11 bases of the junction left unmatched. This CDR3 comprises 16 residues.

This rearrangement joins TRBV18 to TRBJ1-1; TRBD1 agrees at 7 bases. The sequencing input was peripheral blood. The sequence was obtained from a woman under 30 with stable Graves' hyperthyroidism. The CDR3 DNA reads as TGTGCCAGCTCACCCCGGGAAGGGGGCGGGGGCACTGAAGCTTTCTTT. Protein: CASSPREGGGGTEAFF.